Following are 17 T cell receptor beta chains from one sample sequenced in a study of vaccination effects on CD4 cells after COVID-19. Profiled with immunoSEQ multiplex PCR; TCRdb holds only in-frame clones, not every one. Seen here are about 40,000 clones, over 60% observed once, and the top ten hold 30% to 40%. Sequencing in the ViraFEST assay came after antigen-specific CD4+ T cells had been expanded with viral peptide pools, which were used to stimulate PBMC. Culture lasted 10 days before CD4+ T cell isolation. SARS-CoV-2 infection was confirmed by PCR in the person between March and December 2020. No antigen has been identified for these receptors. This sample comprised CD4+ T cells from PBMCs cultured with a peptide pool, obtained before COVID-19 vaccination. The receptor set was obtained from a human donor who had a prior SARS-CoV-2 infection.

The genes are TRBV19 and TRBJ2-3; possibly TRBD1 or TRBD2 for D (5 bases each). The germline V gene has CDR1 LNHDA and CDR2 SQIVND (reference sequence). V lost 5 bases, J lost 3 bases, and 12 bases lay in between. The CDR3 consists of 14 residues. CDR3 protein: CASSSGQVTDTQYF. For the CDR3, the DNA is TGTGCCAGTAGTTCGGGGCAAGTGACAGATACGCAGTATTTT.

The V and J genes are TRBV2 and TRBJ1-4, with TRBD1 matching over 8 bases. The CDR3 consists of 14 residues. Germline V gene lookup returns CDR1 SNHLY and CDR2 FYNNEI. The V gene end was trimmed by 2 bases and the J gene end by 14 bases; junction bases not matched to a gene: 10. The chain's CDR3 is CASSETGGVPSLFF. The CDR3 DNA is TGTGCCAGCAGTGAAACAGGGGGGGTACCTTCGCTGTTTTTT.

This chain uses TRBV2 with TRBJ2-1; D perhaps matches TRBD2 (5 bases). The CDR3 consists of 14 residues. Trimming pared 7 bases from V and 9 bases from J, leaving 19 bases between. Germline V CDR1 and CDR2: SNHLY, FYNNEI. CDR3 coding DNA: TGTGCCAGCACCTGGGGTGAGGGAAATGGTGAGCAGTTCTTC. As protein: CASTWGEGNGEQFF. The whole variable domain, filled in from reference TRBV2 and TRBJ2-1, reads EPEVTQTPSHQVTQMGQEVILRCVPISNHLYFYWYRQILGQKVEFLVSFYNNEISEKSEIFDDQFSVERPDGSNFTLKIRSTKLEDSAMYFCASTWGEGNGEQFFGPGTRLTVL.

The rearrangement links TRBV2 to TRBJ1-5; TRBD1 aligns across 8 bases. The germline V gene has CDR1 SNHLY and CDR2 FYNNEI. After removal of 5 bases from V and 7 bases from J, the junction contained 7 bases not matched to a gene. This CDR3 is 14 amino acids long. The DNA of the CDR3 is TGTGCCAGCAGTTTTGACAGGGGAGGGCAGCCCCAGCATTTT. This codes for CASSFDRGGQPQHF.

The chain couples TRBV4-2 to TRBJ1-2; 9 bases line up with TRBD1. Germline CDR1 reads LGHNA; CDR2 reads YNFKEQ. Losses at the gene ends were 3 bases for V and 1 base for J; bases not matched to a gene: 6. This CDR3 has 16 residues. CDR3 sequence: CASSHWGQGRNYGYTF. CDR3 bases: TGTGCCAGCAGCCATTGGGGACAGGGCCGTAACTATGGCTACACCTTC.

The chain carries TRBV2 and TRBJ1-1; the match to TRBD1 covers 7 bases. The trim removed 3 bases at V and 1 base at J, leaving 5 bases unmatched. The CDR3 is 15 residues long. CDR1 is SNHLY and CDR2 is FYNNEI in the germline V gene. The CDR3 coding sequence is TGTGCCAGCAGTGAGGGGGACAGAGAGAACACTGAAGCTTTCTTT. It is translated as CASSEGDRENTEAFF.

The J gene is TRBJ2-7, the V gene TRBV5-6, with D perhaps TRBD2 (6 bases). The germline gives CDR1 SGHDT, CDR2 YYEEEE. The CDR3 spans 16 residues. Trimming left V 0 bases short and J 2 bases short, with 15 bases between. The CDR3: CASSLVGGTNAYEQYF. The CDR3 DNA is TGTGCCAGCAGCTTGGTTGGGGGGACCAATGCCTACGAGCAGTACTTC.

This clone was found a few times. CDR3 loop: CASSEGLSTDTQYF. CDR3 DNA: TGTGCCAGCAGCGAGGGTCTGAGCACAGATACGCAGTATTTT. The V gene is TRBV7-9, the J gene TRBJ2-3; D perhaps matches TRBD2 (5 bases). In germline, CDR1 is SEHNR, CDR2 FQNEAQ (reference sequence). V gave up 5 bases and J gave up 0 bases, with 9 bases separating them. The CDR3 covers 14 residues.

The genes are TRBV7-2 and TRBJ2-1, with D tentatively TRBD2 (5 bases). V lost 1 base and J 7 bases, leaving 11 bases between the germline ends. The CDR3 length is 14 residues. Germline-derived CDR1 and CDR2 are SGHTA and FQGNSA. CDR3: CASSLVEGRNEQFF. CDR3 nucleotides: TGTGCCAGCAGCTTAGTCGAGGGAAGGAATGAGCAGTTCTTC.

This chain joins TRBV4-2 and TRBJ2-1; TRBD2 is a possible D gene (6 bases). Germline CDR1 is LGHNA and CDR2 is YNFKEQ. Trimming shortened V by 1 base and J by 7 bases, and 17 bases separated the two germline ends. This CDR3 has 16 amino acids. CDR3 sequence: CASSQASLRRGNEQFF. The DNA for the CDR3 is TGTGCCAGCAGCCAAGCGAGTCTCCGGAGGGGTAATGAGCAGTTCTTC.

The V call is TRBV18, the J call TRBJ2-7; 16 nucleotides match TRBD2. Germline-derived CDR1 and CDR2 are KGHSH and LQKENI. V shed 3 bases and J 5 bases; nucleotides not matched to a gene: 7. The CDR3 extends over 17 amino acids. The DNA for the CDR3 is TGTGCCAGCTCACCCCTGGGACTAGCGGGAGGGCCCCACGAGCAGTACTTC. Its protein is CASSPLGLAGGPHEQYF.

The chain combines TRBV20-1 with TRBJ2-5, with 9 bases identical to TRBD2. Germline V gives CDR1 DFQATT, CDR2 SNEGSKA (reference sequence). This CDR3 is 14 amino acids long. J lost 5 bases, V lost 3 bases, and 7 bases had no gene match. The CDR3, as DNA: TGCAGTGCTAGTTCAGCGGGAGGTGGCGAGACCCAGTACTTC. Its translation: CSASSAGGGETQYF.

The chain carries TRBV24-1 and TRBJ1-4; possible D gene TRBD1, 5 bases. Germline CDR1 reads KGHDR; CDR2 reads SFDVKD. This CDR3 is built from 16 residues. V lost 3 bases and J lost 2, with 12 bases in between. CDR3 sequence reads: CATSDGGRGTNEKLFF. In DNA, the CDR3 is TGTGCCACCAGTGATGGGGGTCGGGGGACTAATGAAAAACTGTTTTTT.

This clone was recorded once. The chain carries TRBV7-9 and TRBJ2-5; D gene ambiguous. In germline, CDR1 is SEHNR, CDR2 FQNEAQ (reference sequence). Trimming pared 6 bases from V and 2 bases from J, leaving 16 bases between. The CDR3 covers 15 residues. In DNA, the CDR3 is TGTGCCAGCAGTTCAGATAATGATCGACAAGAGACCCAGTACTTC. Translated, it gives CASSSDNDRQETQYF.

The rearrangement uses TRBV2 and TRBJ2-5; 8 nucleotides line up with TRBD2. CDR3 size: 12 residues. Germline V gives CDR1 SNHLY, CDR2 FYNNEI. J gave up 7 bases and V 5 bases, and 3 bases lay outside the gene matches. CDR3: CASSLREGTQYF. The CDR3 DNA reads TGTGCCAGCAGTCTACGGGAGGGGACCCAGTACTTC.

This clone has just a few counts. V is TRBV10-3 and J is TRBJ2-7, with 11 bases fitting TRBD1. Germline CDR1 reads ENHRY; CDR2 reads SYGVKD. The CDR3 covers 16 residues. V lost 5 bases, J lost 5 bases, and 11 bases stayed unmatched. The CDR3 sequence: CAISHGTGQGANEQYF. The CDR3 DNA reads TGTGCCATCAGTCACGGAACCGGACAGGGGGCTAACGAGCAGTACTTC.

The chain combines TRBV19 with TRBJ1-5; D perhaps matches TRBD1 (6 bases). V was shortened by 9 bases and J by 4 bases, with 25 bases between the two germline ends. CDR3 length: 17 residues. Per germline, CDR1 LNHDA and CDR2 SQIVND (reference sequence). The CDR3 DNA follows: TGTGCCAGCGGGAACGACAGGAGTAGGGGCGATAATCAGCCCCAGCATTTT. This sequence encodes CASGNDRSRGDNQPQHF.